A selection of T cell receptor beta chains follows, all from one sample in a study of CD8 T cells in Susac syndrome. TCRdb independently ran MiXCR on the immunoSEQ multiplex PCR reads; one entry per CDR3 protein. The sample consists of 150,000 to 200,000 distinct CDR3 sequences, 90% to 95% of them appearing once. What was sequenced was CD4+ T cells from PBMCs. Every receptor here comes from a human donor with Susac syndrome. Each CDR3 is given with its conserved first and last residue. The D gene is left open where the match is weak. Part of the rows lack a size; the others show once, few, many or a class for expanded clones.

TRBV6-6	.	.	TRBJ1-4	CASSYQGSANEKLFF	TGTGCCAGCAGTTACCAGGGAAGTGCTAATGAAAAACTGTTTTTT
TRBV10-2	.	.	TRBJ1-1	CATTLGTNHEAFF	TGCGCCACCACCCTTGGGACAAACCATGAAGCTTTCTTT
TRBV10-3	.	TRBD1	TRBJ2-2	CAISARDSGNTGELFF	TGTGCCATCAGTGCCCGGGACAGTGGAAACACCGGGGAGCTGTTTTTT
TRBV27	.	.	TRBJ2-7	CASSFMNEQYF	TGTGCCAGCAGTTTTATGAACGAGCAGTACTTC
TRBV3-1	.	TRBD1	TRBJ1-2	CASSLYQGQTNYGYTF	TGTGCCAGCAGCCTCTACCAGGGACAGACTAACTATGGCTACACCTTC
TRBV5-1	.	TRBD1	TRBJ1-1	CASSFSTGRTEAFF	TGCGCCAGCAGCTTCTCGACAGGGAGAACTGAAGCTTTCTTT
TRBV2	.	TRBD1	TRBJ2-5	CASSDTGAETQYF	TGTGCCAGCAGTGATACAGGGGCAGAGACCCAGTACTTC
TRBV5-1	.	.	TRBJ1-6	CASSVFALEGNSPLHF	TGCGCCAGCAGCGTCTTCGCCTTGGAAGGGAATTCACCCCTCCACTTT
TRBV6-6	.	.	TRBJ2-4	CASIRTPLATNIQYF	TGTGCCAGCATACGTACACCCCTAGCTACTAACATTCAGTACTTC
TRBV5-4	.	.	TRBJ1-1	CASSEGLNTEAFF	TGTGCCAGCAGCGAGGGCCTGAACACTGAAGCTTTCTTT
TRBV6-2/TRBV6-3	once	.	TRBJ2-3	CASSYSQPPQYF	TGTGCCAGCAGTTACAGCCAGCCACCGCAGTATTTT
TRBV6-5	once	TRBD1	TRBJ2-7	CASSYSNPGQGPYEQYF	TGTGCCAGCAGTTACTCGAATCCGGGACAGGGACCCTACGAGCAGTACTTC
TRBV6-1	.	.	TRBJ2-2	CASRGQITGELFF	TGTGCCAGCAGAGGGCAGATCACCGGGGAGCTGTTTTTT
TRBV29-1	.	TRBD1	TRBJ2-5	CSVGEDRGGETQYF	TGCAGCGTTGGAGAGGACAGGGGCGGGGAGACCCAGTACTTC
TRBV6-5	.	.	TRBJ1-5	CASSYRAQQPQHF	TGTGCCAGCAGTTACAGGGCACAGCAGCCCCAGCATTTT
TRBV5-1	.	TRBD1	TRBJ1-1	CASSFGQGDTEAFF	TGCGCCAGCAGCTTTGGACAGGGGGACACTGAAGCTTTCTTT
TRBV3-1	.	.	TRBJ1-2	CASSHQDRNYGYTF	TGTGCCAGCAGCCACCAAGACAGGAACTATGGCTACACCTTC
TRBV27	.	TRBD2	TRBJ2-3	CASSFLLTSGGADTQYF	TGTGCCAGCAGTTTCCTACTGACTAGCGGGGGGGCAGATACGCAGTATTTT
TRBV20-1	.	TRBD1	TRBJ2-7	CSARGQGISYEQYF	TGCAGTGCTAGAGGACAGGGAATCTCCTACGAGCAGTACTTC
TRBV12-5	.	.	TRBJ2-3	CASGLPTSLPTDTQYF	TGTGCTAGTGGTTTGCCGACTAGTCTCCCCACAGATACGCAGTATTTT
TRBV28	once	.	TRBJ1-5	CASSLLGRDSNQPQHF	TGTGCCAGCAGTTTACTGGGGCGGGATAGCAATCAGCCCCAGCATTTT
TRBV24-1	.	.	TRBJ1-1	CATSDSPDGGGTEAFF	TGTGCCACCAGTGATTCCCCGGACGGTGGCGGGACTGAAGCTTTCTTT
TRBV10-3	.	.	TRBJ2-5	CAIRGTEETQYF	TGTGCCATCCGGGGGACTGAAGAGACCCAGTACTTC